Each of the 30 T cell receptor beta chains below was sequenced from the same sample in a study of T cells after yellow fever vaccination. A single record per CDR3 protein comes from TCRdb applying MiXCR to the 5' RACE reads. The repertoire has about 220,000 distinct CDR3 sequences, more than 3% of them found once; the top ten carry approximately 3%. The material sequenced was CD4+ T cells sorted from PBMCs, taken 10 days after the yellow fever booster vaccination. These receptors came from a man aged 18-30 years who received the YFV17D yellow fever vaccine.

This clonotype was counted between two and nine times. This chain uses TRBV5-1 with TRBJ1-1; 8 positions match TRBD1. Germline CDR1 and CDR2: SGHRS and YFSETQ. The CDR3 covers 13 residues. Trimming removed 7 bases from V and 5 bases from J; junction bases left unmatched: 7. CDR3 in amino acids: CASGQGGRTEAFF. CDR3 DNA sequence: TGCGCCAGCGGACAGGGAGGGAGGACTGAAGCTTTCTTT.

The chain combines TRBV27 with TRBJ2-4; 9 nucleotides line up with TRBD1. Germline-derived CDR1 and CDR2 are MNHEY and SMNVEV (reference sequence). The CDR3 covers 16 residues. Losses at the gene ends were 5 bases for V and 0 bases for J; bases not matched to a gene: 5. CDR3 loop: CASSPGTGTAKNIQYF. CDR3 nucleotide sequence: TGTGCCAGCAGTCCGGGGACAGGGACAGCCAAAAACATTCAGTACTTC.

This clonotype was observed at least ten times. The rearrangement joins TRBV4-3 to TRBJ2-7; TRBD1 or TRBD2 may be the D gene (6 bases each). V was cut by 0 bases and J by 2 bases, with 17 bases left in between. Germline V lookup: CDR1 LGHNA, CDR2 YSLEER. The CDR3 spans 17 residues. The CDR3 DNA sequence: TGCGCCAGCAGCCAAGATGTGGTTAGGGGGGACCCCTACGAGCAGTACTTC. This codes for CASSQDVVRGDPYEQYF.

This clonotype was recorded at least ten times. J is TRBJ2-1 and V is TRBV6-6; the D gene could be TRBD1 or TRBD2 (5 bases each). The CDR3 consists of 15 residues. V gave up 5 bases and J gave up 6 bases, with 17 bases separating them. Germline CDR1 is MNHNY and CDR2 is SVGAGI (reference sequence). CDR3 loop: CASSKTGPVGNEQFF. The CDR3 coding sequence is TGTGCCAGCAGTAAAACGGGGCCGGTGGGCAATGAGCAGTTCTTC.

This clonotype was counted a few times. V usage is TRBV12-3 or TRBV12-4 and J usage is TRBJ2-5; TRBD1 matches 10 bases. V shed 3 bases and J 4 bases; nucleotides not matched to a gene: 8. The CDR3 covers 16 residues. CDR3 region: CASSFPGTGAGETQYF. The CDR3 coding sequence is TGTGCCAGCAGTTTCCCCGGGACAGGGGCTGGAGAGACCCAGTACTTC.

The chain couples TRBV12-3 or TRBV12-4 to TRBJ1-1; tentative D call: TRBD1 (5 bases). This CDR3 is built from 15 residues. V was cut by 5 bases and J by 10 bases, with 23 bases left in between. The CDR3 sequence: CASSQGDYGTSRAFF. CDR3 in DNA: TGTGCCAGCAGTCAAGGTGATTATGGGACCTCAAGAGCTTTCTTT.

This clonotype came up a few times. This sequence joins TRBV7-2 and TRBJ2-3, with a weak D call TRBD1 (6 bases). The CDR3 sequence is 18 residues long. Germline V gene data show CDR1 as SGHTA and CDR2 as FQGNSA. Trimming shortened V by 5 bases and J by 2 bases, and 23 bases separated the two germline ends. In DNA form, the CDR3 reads TGTGCCAGCAGCCCCCCGGGTTCTTGGGGGCGCGACACAGATACGCAGTATTTT. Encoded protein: CASSPPGSWGRDTDTQYF.

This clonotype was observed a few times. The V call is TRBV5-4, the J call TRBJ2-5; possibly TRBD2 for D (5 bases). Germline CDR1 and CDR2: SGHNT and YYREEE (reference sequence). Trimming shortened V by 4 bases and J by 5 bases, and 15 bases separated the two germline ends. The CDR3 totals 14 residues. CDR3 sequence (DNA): TGTGCCAGCAGCGGTGCGGGCTACCGGGAGACCCAGTACTTC. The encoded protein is CASSGAGYRETQYF.

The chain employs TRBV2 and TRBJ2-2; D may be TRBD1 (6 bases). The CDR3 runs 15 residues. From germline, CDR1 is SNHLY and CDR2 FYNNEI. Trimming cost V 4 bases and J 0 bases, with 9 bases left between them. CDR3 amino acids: CASSAQGANTGELFF. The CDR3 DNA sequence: TGTGCCAGCAGTGCACAGGGCGCGAACACCGGGGAGCTGTTTTTT.

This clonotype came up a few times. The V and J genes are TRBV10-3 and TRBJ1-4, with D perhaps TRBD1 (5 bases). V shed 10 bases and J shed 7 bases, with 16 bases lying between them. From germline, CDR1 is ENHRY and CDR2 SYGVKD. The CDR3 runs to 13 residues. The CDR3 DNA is TGTGCCACCACCAGGGCGCTTGGTGAAAAACTGTTTTTT. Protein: CATTRALGEKLFF.

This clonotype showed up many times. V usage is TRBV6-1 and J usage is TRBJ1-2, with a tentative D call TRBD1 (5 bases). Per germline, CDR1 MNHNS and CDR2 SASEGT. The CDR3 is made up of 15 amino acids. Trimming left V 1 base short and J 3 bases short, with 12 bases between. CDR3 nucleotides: TGTGCCAGCAGTGAAGGCGGGGGTCCCTACTATGGCTACACCTTC. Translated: CASSEGGGPYYGYTF.

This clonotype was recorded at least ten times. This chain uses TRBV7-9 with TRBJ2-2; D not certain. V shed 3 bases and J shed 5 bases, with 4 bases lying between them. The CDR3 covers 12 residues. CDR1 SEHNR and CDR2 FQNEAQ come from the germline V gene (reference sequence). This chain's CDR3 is CASSLQTGELFF. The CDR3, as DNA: TGTGCCAGCAGCTTGCAGACCGGGGAGCTGTTTTTT.

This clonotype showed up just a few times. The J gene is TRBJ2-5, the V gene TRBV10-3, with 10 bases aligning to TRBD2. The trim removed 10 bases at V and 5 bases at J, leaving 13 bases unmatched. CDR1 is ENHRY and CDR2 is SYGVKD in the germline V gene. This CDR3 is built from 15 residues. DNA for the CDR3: TGTGCCACGTCCCACTCTAGCGGGGGCGACGAGACCCAGTACTTC. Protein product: CATSHSSGGDETQYF.

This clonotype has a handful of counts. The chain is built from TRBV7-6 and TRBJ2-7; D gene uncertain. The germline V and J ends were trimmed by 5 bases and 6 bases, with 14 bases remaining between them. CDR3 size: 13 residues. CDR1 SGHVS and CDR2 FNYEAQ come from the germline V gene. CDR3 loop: CASSLNGWSEQYF. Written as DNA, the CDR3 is TGTGCCAGCAGCCTTAACGGATGGTCCGAGCAGTACTTC.

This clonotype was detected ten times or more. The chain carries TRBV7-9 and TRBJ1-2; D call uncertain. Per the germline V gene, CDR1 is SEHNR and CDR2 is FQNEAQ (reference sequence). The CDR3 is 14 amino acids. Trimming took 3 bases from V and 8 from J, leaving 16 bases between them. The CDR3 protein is CASSLGPETMGYTF. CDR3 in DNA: TGTGCCAGCAGCTTGGGCCCCGAGACTATGGGCTACACCTTC.

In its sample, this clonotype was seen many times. The chain's CDR3 is CASSLSGAGANVLTF. The CDR3 nucleotides read TGTGCCAGCAGCTTATCAGGGGCTGGGGCCAACGTCCTGACTTTC. J is TRBJ2-6 and V is TRBV7-3; TRBD1 is a possible D gene (6 bases). CDR3 length equals 15 residues. Germline CDR1 reads SGHTA; CDR2 reads FQGTGA. Trimming took off 2 bases at V and 2 bases at J, with 7 bases between the two ends.

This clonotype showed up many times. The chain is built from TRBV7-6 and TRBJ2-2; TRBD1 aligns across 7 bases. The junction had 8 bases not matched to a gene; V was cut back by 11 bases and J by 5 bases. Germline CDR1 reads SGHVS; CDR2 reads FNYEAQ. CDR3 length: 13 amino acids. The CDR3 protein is CAAGGRKTGELFF. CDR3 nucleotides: TGTGCCGCAGGGGGTAGGAAGACCGGGGAGCTGTTTTTT.

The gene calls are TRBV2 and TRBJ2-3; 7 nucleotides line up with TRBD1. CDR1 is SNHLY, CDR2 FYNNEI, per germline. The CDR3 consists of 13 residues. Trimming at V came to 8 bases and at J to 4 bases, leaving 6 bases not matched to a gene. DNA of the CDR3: TGTGCCAGCCACAGGGGTATCGCAGATACGCAGTATTTT. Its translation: CASHRGIADTQYF.

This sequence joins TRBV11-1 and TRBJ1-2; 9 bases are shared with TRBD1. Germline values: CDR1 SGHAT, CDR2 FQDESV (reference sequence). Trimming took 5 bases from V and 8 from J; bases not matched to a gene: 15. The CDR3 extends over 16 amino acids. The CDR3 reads CASSAQAGTGRLGYTF. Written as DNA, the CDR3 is TGTGCCAGCAGCGCCCAGGCCGGGACAGGGAGATTGGGCTACACCTTC.

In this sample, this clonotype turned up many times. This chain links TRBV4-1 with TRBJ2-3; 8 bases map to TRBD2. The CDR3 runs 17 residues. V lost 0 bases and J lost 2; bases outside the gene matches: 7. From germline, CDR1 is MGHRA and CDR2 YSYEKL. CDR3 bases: TGCGCCAGCAGCCAAGATGCCGGGGGGGTATTCACAGATACGCAGTATTTT. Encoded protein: CASSQDAGGVFTDTQYF.

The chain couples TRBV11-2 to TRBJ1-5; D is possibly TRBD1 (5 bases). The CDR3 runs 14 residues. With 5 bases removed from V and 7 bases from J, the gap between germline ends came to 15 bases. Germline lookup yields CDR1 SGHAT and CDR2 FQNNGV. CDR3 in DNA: TGTGCCAGCAGCACTACCGGGCGGGGGCAGCCCCAGCATTTT. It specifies CASSTTGRGQPQHF.

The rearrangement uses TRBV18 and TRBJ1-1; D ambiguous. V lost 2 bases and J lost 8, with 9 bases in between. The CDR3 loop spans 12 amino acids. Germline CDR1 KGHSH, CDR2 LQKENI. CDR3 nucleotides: TGTGCCAGCTCACCATTTCCGCAGGAAGCTTTCTTT. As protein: CASSPFPQEAFF.

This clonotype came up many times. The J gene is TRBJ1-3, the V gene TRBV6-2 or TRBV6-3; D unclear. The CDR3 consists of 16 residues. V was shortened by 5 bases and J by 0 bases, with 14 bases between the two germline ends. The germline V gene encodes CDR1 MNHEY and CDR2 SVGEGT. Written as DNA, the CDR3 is TGTGCCAGCAGTCGACGAGTCAAGAGCTCTGGAAACACCATATATTTT. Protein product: CASSRRVKSSGNTIYF.

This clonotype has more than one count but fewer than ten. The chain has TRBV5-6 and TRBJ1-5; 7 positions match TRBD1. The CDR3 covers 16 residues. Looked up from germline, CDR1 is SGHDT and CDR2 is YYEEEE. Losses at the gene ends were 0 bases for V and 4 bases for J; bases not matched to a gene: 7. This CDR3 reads CASSLGGQRANQPQHF. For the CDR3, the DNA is TGTGCCAGCAGCTTGGGGGGACAGAGGGCTAATCAGCCCCAGCATTTT.

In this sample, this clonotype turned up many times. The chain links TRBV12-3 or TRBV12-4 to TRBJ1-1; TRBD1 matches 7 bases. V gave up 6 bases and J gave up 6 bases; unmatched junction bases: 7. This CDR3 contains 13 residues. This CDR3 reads CASRETGSAEAFF. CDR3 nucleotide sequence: TGTGCCAGCAGAGAGACAGGGAGCGCTGAAGCTTTCTTT.

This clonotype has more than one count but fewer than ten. The CDR3 sequence: CASSPVLLLGTGELFF. The CDR3 nucleotides read TGCGCCAGCAGCCCCGTCCTCCTCTTGGGGACCGGGGAGCTGTTTTTT. The rearrangement links TRBV4-3 to TRBJ2-2; D gene uncertain. V lost 4 bases to trimming and J lost 5 bases, with 17 bases between them. The CDR3 runs to 16 residues. CDR1 and CDR2 from the germline V gene are LGHNA and YSLEER.

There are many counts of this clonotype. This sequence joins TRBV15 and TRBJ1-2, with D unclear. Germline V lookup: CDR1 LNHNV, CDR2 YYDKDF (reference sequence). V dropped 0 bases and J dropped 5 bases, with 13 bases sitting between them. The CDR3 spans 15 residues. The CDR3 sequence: CATSRDPSLGYGYTF. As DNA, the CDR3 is TGTGCCACCAGCAGAGATCCGAGCCTGGGGTATGGCTACACCTTC. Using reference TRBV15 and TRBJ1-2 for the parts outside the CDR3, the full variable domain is DAMVIQNPRYQVTQFGKPVTLSCSQTLNHNVMYWYQQKSSQAPKLLFHYYDKDFNNEADTPDNFQSRRPNTSFCFLDIRSPGLGDTAMYLCATSRDPSLGYGYTFGSGTRLTVV.

The CDR3 here is CASSQLRFTSGGVAGELFF. For the CDR3, the DNA is TGTGCCAGCAGCCAGCTAAGGTTTACTAGCGGGGGCGTGGCCGGGGAGCTGTTTTTT. V and J are TRBV3-1 and TRBJ2-2; 11 bases line up with TRBD2. V was clipped by 3 bases and J by 6 bases; unmatched bases: 15. The CDR3 is made up of 19 amino acids. Germline V gene lookup returns CDR1 LGHDT and CDR2 YNNKEL (reference sequence). Looking up the rest from reference TRBV3-1 and TRBJ2-2 gives the full variable domain: DTAVSQTPKYLVTQMGNDKSIKCEQNLGHDTMYWYKQDSKKFLKIMFSYNNKELIINETVPNRFSPKSPDKAHLNLHINSLELGDSAVYFCASSQLRFTSGGVAGELFFGEGSRLTVL.

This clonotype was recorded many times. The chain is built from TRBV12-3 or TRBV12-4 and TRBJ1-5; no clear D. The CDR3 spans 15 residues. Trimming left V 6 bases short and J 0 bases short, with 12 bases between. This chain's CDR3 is CASSPRGSSNQPQHF. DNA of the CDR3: TGTGCCAGCAGCCCTCGGGGTTCTAGCAATCAGCCCCAGCATTTT.

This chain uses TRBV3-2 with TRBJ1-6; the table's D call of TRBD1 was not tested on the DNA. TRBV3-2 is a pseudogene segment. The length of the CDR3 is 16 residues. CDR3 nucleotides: TGTGCCAGCAGCCAAGAGTGTCCCGGTATCCATTCACCCCTCCACTTT. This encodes CASSQECPGIHSPLHF.